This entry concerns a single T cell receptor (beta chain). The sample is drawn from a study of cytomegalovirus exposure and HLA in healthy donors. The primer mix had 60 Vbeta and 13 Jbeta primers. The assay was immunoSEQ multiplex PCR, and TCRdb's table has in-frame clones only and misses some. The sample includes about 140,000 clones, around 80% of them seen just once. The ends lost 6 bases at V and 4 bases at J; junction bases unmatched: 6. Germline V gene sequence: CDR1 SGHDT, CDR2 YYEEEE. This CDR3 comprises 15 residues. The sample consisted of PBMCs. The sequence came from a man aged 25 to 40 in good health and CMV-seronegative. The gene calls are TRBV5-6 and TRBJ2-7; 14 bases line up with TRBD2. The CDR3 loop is CASTHGTSGRYEQYF. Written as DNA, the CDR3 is TGTGCCAGCACCCACGGGACTAGCGGGAGATACGAGCAGTACTTC.